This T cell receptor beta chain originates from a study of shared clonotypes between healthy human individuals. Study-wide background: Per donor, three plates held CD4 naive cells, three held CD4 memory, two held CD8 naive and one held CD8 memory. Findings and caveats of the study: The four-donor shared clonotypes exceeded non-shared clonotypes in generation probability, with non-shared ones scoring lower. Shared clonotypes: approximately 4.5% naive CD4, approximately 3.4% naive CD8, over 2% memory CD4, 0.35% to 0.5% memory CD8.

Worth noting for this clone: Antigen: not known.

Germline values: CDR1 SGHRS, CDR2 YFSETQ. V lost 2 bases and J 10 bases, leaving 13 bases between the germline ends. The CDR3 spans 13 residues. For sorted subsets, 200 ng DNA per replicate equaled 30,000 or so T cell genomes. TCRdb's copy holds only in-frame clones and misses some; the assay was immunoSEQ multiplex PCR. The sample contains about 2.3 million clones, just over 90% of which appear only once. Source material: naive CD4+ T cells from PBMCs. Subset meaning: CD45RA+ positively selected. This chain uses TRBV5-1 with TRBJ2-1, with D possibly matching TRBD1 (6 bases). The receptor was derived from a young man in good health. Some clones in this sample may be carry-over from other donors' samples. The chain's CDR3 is CASSLTGFLEQFF. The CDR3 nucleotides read TGCGCCAGCAGCTTAACAGGGTTTCTGGAGCAGTTCTTC.